This entry lists 8 T cell receptor beta chains sequenced from one sample in a study of T cells in women clearing cervical HPV infection. The table came from immunoSEQ multiplex PCR; TCRdb's copy has only in-frame clones and leaves some out. This sample's clone table lists under 25,000 clones. Sequenced: blood buffy coat. These receptors were obtained from a woman between 18 and 75 years old with a cervical HPV16 infection that either progressed to CIN3+ or cleared (not recorded which).

As to this clone: From the germline J gene comes the end of the CDR3, since the read stops 3 residues before it. The rearrangement links TRBV18 to TRBJ2-5; D uncertain. Germline CDR1 and CDR2: KGHSH and LQKENI. CDR3 length: 14 residues. V gave up 0 bases and J gave up 2 bases, with 7 bases separating them. CDR3 amino acids: CASSPPNSQETQYF. The CDR3 bases that were read are TGTGCCAGCTCACCACCGAACAGTCAAGAGACC.

Comment on this clone: Read sequence stops 3 residues before the CDR3 end, and the germline J gene provides the missing end. The V call is TRBV7-3, the J call TRBJ2-5; TRBD2 matches 10 bases. With 5 bases clipped from V and 7 bases from J, the junction kept 10 bases outside the gene matches. This CDR3 comprises 15 residues. Germline CDR1 and CDR2: SGHTA and FQGTGA. CDR3 DNA, as far as it was read: TGTGCCAGCAGCGATCGAGCGGGGGGGACAGGGACC. It translates to CASSDRAGGTGT. The entire CDR3 sequence reads CASSDRAGGTGTQYF. The full variable domain, with the rest looked up from reference TRBV7-3 and TRBJ2-5, is GAGVSQTPSNKVTEKGKYVELRCDPISGHTALYWYRQSLGQGPEFLIYFQGTGAADDSGLPNDRFFAVRPEGSVSTLKIQRTERGDSAVYLCASSDRAGGTGTQYFGPGTRLLVL.

The sequenced part of the CDR3 DNA is TGTGCCAGCAGCCCCTTTAACAGCTATGGT. Protein product: CASSPFNSYG. The entire CDR3 is CASSPFNSYGQYF. This chain connects TRBV7-2 to TRBJ2-4; D ambiguous. The read finishes 3 residues shy of the CDR3 end, and the germline J gene is used to complete it. The CDR3 runs 13 residues. CDR1 and CDR2 from the germline V gene are SGHTA and FQGNSA.

This clone is classed as medium-sized by frequency. CDR3 sequence: CASSIGPGQGSGDTQYF. The CDR3 bases that were read are TGTGCCAGTAGTATAGGTCCCGGACAGGGGAGTGGAGATACG. This chain links TRBV19 with TRBJ2-3; TRBD1 matches 9 bases. The CDR3 end is not reached by the read, which stops 3 residues before it; the germline J gene fills it in. The length of the CDR3 is 17 residues. Germline trimming cut 1 base from V and 5 bases from J; bases unmatched to any gene: 10. Germline CDR1 reads LNHDA; CDR2 reads SQIVND (reference sequence).

Concerning this clone itself: The sequenced fragment ends 3 residues before the CDR3 boundary, so the rest is inferred from the germline J gene. This chain uses TRBV19 with TRBJ1-1, with D perhaps TRBD1 (5 bases). Looked up from germline, CDR1 is LNHDA and CDR2 is SQIVND (reference sequence). The CDR3 extends over 13 amino acids. The CDR3: CASSTPGSLRAFF. Partial CDR3 DNA: TGTGCCAGTAGCACCCCAGGGTCCTTGCGA.

Points on this clone: The read ends 3 residues before the CDR3 terminus; that terminus is restored from the germline J gene. The rearrangement joins TRBV19 to TRBJ1-2; D is possibly TRBD1 (6 bases). The CDR3 loop spans 16 amino acids. Germline V CDR1 and CDR2: LNHDA, SQIVND (reference sequence). The ends were cut back, 3 bases at V and 1 base at J, with 15 bases in the middle. CDR3 sequence reads: CASSMFGGPDNYGYTF. CDR3 DNA, as far as it was read: TGTGCCAGTAGTATGTTCGGGGGGCCCGATAACTATGGC. Combining the CDR3 with reference TRBV19 and TRBJ1-2 gives the whole variable domain DGGITQSPKYLFRKEGQNVTLSCEQNLNHDAMYWYRQDPGQGLRLIYYSQIVNDFQKGDIAEGYSVSREKKESFPLTVTSAQKNPTAFYLCASSMFGGPDNYGYTFGSGTRLTVV.

To note about this clone: The read gets to within 3 residues of the CDR3 end, and the germline J gene fills in the rest. The chain employs TRBV6-1 and TRBJ2-3; perhaps TRBD1 as D (6 bases). Looked up from germline, CDR1 is MNHNS and CDR2 is SASEGT. V lost 2 bases to trimming and J lost 5 bases, with 8 bases between them. The CDR3 has 13 amino acids. The sequenced CDR3 bases are TGTGCCAGCAGTGAAATCAGGGGAGATACG. Protein sequence: CASSEIRGDT. The full CDR3 reads CASSEIRGDTQYF.

As concerns this clone: The read halts 3 residues ahead of the CDR3 end, with the missing end drawn from the germline J gene. The chain has TRBV20-1 and TRBJ2-3; TRBD2 agrees at 10 bases. Germline lookup yields CDR1 DFQATT and CDR2 SNEGSKA (reference sequence). This CDR3 contains 15 residues. V was clipped by 2 bases and J by 8 bases; unmatched bases: 10. The CDR3 loop reads CSARSSSGGDPTQYF. Incomplete CDR3 DNA: TGCAGTGCTAGAAGTTCTAGCGGGGGAGATCCTACG.